This passage covers 17 T cell receptor beta chains from one sample sequenced in a study of blood T cell repertoires in COVID-19. This table comes from immunoSEQ multiplex PCR, and its TCRdb copy is limited to in-frame clones, with some not included. The sample yields 150,000 or so clones, roughly 80% seen once. Sequenced material: PBMCs or T cells enriched from blood (not recorded which). These receptors all stem from a man aged 45 to 65 who had recovered from COVID-19.

The rearrangement joins TRBV5-8 to TRBJ2-2, with D maybe TRBD2 (6 bases). V was cut by 0 bases and J by 3 bases, with 12 bases left in between. Germline V gives CDR1 SGHTS, CDR2 YDEGEE. The CDR3 has 16 amino acids. The CDR3 sequence: CASSLDGWGDTGELFF. Written as DNA, the CDR3 is TGTGCCAGCAGCTTGGACGGGTGGGGGGACACCGGGGAGCTGTTTTTT.

The rearrangement joins TRBV14 to TRBJ2-7, with 9 positions matching TRBD1. The CDR3 has 15 residues. The germline CDR1 and CDR2 sequences are SGHDN and FVKESK. The J segment lost 3 bases and the V segment lost 6 bases, leaving 9 bases of the junction unmatched. CDR3 amino acids: CASSPPGTGLYEQYF. The CDR3 bases are TGTGCCAGCAGTCCCCCCGGGACAGGGCTCTACGAGCAGTACTTC.

This chain uses TRBV12-3 or TRBV12-4 with TRBJ2-7; possibly TRBD1 for D (6 bases). The CDR3 loop spans 13 amino acids. In DNA, the CDR3 is TGTGCCAGCAGTTTAGCGCCTCGACAGGACCCGCAGGTC. It yields the protein CASSLAPRQDPQV.

This chain links TRBV6-5 with TRBJ1-1; 8 bases are shared with TRBD1. The V gene end was trimmed by 5 bases and the J gene end by 6 bases; junction bases not matched to a gene: 8. CDR3 length: 14 residues. Per germline, CDR1 MNHEY and CDR2 SVGAGI. The CDR3 sequence is CASSLTGATAEAFF. The CDR3 bases are TGTGCCAGCAGTCTGACAGGGGCAACGGCTGAAGCTTTCTTT.

V gene TRBV25-1 combines with J gene TRBJ1-2; the D gene is possibly TRBD1 (6 bases). Trimming cost V 8 bases and J 8 bases, with 15 bases left between them. The V gene's germline CDR1 is MGHDK and CDR2 SYGVNS. There are 12 residues in the CDR3. CDR3 nucleotides: TGTGCCAGCCGGTGGGGGCTCGGGGGCTACACCTTC. Its protein is CASRWGLGGYTF.

The chain is built from TRBV12-2 and TRBJ1-3; the table assigns TRBD1, which was not confirmed against the DNA. TRBV12-2 corresponds to a pseudogene. The CDR3 consists of 16 residues. The CDR3 sequence: CASRLPSTGIQDTIYF. CDR3 coding DNA: TGTGCAAGTCGCTTACCCTCCACAGGTATTCAGGACACCATATATTTT.

This chain uses TRBV5-4 with TRBJ2-1; 8 bases agree with TRBD1. After removal of 4 bases from V and 6 bases from J, the junction contained 3 bases not matched to a gene. CDR1 SGHNT and CDR2 YYREEE come from the germline V gene (reference sequence). The CDR3 consists of 13 residues. The CDR3 here is CASSRTGFNEQFF. In nucleotides, the CDR3 is TGTGCCAGCAGCCGGACAGGGTTCAATGAGCAGTTCTTC.

V usage is TRBV27 and J usage is TRBJ2-1; 11 bases align to TRBD2. The germline V gene encodes CDR1 MNHEY and CDR2 SMNVEV (reference sequence). V lost 1 base, J lost 8 bases, and 7 bases stayed unmatched. CDR3 size: 16 residues. The DNA for the CDR3 is TGTGCCAGCAGTTTATTCATAGCGGGAGGGACCCATGAGCAGTTCTTC. Translation: CASSLFIAGGTHEQFF.

CDR3 sequence reads: CSVESWGQGQLGAEAFF. CDR3 nucleotides: TGCAGCGTTGAATCTTGGGGACAGGGCCAACTTGGGGCTGAAGCTTTCTTT. The chain carries TRBV29-1 and TRBJ1-1; 9 nucleotides agree with TRBD1. V lost 2 bases, J lost 6 bases, and 16 bases stayed unmatched. The germline V gene encodes CDR1 SQVTM and CDR2 ANQGSEA. There are 17 residues in the CDR3.

This chain uses TRBV7-9 with TRBJ1-6; a possible D gene is TRBD1 (6 bases). Per the germline V gene, CDR1 is SEHNR and CDR2 is FQNEAQ (reference sequence). CDR3 length equals 14 residues. Trimming removed 0 bases from V and 9 bases from J, with 9 bases in between. This chain's CDR3 is CASSLAGGGSPLHF. DNA of the CDR3: TGTGCCAGCAGCTTAGCTGGGGGCGGTTCACCCCTCCACTTT.

The chain employs TRBV10-3 and TRBJ2-1; D is perhaps TRBD1 (7 bases). CDR1 is ENHRY, CDR2 SYGVKD, per germline. The CDR3 spans 13 residues. Trimming removed 5 bases at V and 5 bases at J, with 10 bases between. The CDR3 nucleotides read TGTGCCATCAGTCCCAGGGGGGACAATGAGCAGTTCTTC. It is translated as CAISPRGDNEQFF.

The chain uses TRBV19 and TRBJ2-3; TRBD2 matches 9 bases. This CDR3 spans 15 amino acids. V lost 3 bases and J lost 2; bases outside the gene matches: 3. The germline V gene encodes CDR1 LNHDA and CDR2 SQIVND (reference sequence). The CDR3 DNA is TGTGCCAGTAGTATGAGCGGGAGGCCCACAGATACGCAGTATTTT. Translating gives CASSMSGRPTDTQYF.

For this clone: Compared with germline, one end of the junction differs, possibly owing to a read error. The genes are TRBV5-1 and TRBJ2-4; weak D call: TRBD2 (5 bases). The CDR3 loop spans 10 amino acids. From germline, CDR1 is SGHRS and CDR2 YFSETQ. This CDR3 is CASSPRRRHF. The CDR3 DNA follows: TGCGCCAGCAGCCCGAGAAGGAGGCACTTC.

This chain joins TRBV5-1 and TRBJ2-3; a possible D gene is TRBD1 (6 bases). Germline loops: CDR1 SGHRS, CDR2 YFSETQ. There are 15 residues in the CDR3. Between the trimmed V and J ends, which lost 0 bases and 4 bases, there was a span of 12 bases. CDR3 nucleotides: TGCGCCAGCAGCTTGGACAGGGCCTCGCCAGATACGCAGTATTTT. Amino acid sequence: CASSLDRASPDTQYF.

The chain is built from TRBV6-5 and TRBJ2-2; D might be TRBD1 (6 bases). The CDR3 has 14 residues. The ends were cut back, 6 bases at V and 1 base at J, with 9 bases in the middle. Germline CDR1 and CDR2: MNHEY and SVGAGI. CDR3 protein: CASRETGNTGELFF. The CDR3 DNA follows: TGTGCCAGCAGAGAGACAGGGAACACCGGGGAGCTGTTTTTT.

This clone was counted at least ten times. This chain joins TRBV27 and TRBJ2-1; 13 nucleotides agree with TRBD2. J gave up 8 bases and V 4 bases, and 11 bases lay outside the gene matches. This CDR3 is built from 17 residues. Per the germline V gene, CDR1 is MNHEY and CDR2 is SMNVEV (reference sequence). CDR3 DNA: TGTGCCAGCAGTTGGACTAGCGGGAGCTATTTGGGTTATGAGCAGTTCTTC. This codes for CASSWTSGSYLGYEQFF.

This rearrangement joins TRBV20-1 to TRBJ2-5, with D possibly TRBD2 on 5 matching bases. The CDR3 consists of 11 residues. In germline, CDR1 is DFQATT, CDR2 SNEGSKA (reference sequence). V lost 7 bases and J 2 bases, leaving 8 bases between the germline ends. CDR3: CSEGRQETQYF. For the CDR3, the DNA is TGCAGTGAAGGGAGACAAGAGACCCAGTACTTC.